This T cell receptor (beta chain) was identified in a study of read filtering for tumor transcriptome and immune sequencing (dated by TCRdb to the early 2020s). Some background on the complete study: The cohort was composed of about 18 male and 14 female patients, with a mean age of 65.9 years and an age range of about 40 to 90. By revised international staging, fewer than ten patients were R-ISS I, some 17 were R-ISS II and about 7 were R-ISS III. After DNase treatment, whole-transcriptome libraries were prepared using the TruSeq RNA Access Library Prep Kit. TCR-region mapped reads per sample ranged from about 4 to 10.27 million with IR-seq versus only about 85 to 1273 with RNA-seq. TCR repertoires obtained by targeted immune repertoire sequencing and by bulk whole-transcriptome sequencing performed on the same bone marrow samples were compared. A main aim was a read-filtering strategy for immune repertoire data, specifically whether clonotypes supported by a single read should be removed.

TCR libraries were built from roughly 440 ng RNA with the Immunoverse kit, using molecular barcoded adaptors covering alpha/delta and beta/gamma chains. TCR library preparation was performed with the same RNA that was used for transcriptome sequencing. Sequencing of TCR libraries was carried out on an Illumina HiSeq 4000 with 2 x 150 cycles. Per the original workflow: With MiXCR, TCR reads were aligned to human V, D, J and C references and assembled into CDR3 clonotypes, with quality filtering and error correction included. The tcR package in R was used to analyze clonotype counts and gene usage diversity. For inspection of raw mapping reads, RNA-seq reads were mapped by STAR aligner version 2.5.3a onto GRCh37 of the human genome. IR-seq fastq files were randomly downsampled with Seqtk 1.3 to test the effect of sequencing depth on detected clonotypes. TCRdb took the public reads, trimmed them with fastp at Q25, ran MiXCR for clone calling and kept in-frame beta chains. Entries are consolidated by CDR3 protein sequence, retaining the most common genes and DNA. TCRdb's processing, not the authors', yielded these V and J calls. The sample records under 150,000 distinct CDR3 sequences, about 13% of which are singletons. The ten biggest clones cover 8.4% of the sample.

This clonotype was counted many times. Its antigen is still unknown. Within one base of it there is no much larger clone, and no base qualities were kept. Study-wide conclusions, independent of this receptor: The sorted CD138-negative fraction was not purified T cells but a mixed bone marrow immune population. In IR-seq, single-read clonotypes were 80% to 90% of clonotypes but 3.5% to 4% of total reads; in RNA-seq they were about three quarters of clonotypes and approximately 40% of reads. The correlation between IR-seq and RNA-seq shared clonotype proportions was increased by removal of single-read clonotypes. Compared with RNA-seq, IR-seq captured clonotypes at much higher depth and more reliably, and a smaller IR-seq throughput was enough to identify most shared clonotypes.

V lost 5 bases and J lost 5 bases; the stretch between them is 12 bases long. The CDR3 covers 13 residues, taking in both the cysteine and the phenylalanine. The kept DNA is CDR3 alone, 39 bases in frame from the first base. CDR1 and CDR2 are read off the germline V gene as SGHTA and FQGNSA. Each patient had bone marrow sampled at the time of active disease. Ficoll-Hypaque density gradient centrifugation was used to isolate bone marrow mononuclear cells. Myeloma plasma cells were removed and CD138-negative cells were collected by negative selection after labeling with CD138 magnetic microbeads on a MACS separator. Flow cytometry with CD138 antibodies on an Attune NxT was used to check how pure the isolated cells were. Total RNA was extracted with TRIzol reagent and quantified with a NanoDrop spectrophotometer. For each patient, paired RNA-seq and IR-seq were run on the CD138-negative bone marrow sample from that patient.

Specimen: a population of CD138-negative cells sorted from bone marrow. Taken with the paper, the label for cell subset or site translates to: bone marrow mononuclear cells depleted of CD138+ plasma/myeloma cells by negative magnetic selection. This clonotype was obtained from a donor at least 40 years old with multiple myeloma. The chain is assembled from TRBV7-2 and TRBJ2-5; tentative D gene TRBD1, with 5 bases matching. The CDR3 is CASSPGMVETQYF. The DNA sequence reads TGTGCCAGCAGCCCAGGGATGGTCGAGACCCAGTACTTC.